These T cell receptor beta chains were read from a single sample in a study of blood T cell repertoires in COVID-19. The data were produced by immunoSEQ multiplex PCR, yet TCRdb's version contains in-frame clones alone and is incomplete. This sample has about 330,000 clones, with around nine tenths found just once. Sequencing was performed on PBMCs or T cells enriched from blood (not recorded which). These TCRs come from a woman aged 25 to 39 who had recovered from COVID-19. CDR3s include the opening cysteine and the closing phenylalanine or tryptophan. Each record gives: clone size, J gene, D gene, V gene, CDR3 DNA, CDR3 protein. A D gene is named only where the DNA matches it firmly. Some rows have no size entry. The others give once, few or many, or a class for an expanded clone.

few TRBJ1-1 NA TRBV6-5 TGTGCCAGCAGTCGGGGAACTGAAGCTTTCTTT CASSRGTEAFF
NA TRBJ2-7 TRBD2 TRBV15 TGTGCCACCGGGTCAGCGGGGTACGAGCAGTACTTC CATGSAGYEQYF
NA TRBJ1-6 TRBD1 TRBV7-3 TGTGCCAGCAGCCACAGGGGTTCACCCCTCCACTTT CASSHRGSPLHF
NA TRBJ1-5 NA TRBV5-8 TGTGCCAGCAGAAGTACAGGGACAAATCAGCCCCAGCATTTT CASRSTGTNQPQHF
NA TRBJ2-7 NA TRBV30 TGTGCCTGGAGTCACGGGGAGTACGAGCAGTACTTC CAWSHGEYEQYF
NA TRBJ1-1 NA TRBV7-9 TGTGCCAGCAGCTTCGGGGGAGCGGGAACTGAAGCTTTCTTT CASSFGGAGTEAFF
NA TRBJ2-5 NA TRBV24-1 TGTGCCACCAGTGATCCTAACCACCAAGAGACCCAGTACTTC CATSDPNHQETQYF
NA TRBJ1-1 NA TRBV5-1 TGCGCCAGCGCCAACAACAGGGAAACTGAAGCTTTCTTT CASANNRETEAFF
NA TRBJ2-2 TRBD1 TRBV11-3 TGTGCCAGCAGCTTAGGATCCAACAGGGGCACCGGGGAGCTGTTTTTT CASSLGSNRGTGELFF
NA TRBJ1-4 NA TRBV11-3 TGTGCCAGCAGCCGGGGAGGCGGAGAAAAACTGTTTTTT CASSRGGGEKLFF
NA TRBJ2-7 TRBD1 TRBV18 TGTGCCAGCTCACTAGGACAGGGCCCCTACGAGCAGTACTTC CASSLGQGPYEQYF
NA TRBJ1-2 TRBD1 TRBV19 TGTGCCAGTAGTTCTTCGACAGGGCTCTATGGCTACACCTTC CASSSSTGLYGYTF
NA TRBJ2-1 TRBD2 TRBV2 TGTGCCAGCAGTGAAGGGGAGGGGTTCTTC CASSEGEGFF
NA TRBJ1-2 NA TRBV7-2 TGTGCCAGCAGCTCCATTGCAGGGATGTATGGCTACACCTTC CASSSIAGMYGYTF
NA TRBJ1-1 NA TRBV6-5 TGTGCCAGCAGCCTCGGGGGGGTTCGCACTGAAGCTTTCTTT CASSLGGVRTEAFF
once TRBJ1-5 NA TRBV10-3 TGTGCCATCAGTGATTACGGACTGAATCAGCCCCAGCATTTT CAISDYGLNQPQHF
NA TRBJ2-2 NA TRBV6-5 TGTGCCAGCAGTTACTCGAGGGCGCGGGGCGGGGAGCTGTTTTTT CASSYSRARGGELFF